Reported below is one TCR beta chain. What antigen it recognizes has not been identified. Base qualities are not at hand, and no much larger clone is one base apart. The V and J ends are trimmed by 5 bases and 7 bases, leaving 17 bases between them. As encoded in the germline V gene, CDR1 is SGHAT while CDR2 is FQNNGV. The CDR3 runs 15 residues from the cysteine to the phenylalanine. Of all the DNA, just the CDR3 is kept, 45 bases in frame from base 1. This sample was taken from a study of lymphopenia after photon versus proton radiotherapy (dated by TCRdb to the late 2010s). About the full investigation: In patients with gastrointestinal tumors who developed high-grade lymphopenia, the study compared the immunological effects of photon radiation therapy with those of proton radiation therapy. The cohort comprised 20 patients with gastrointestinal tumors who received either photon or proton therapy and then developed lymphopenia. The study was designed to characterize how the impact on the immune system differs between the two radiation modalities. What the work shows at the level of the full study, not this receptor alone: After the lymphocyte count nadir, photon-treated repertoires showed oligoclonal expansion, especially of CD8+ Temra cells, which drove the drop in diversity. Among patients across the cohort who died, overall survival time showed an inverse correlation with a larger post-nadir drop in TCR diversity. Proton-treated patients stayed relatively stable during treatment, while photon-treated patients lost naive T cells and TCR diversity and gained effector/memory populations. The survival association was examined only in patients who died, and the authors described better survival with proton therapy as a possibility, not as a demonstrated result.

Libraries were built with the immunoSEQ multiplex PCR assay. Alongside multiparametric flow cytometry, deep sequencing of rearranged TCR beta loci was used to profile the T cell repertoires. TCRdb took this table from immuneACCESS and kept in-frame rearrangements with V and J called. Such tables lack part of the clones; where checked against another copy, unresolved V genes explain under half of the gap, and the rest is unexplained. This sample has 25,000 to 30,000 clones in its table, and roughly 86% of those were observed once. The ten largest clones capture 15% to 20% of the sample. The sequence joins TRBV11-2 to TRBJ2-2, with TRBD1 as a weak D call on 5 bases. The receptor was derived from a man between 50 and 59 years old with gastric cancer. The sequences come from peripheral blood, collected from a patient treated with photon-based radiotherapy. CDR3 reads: CASSPDWGTGGELFF. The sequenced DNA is TGTGCCAGCAGCCCAGATTGGGGCACCGGCGGGGAGCTGTTTTTT.